The 9 T cell receptor beta chains presented below share a single source sample, sequenced in a study of shared clonotypes between healthy human individuals. Sequenced by immunoSEQ multiplex PCR; TCRdb stores in-frame clones only, minus some. The sample lists some 1,900,000 clones; about 95% were seen once. CD45RO-negative cells were positively selected for CCR7, leaving out terminally differentiated effector memory CD45RA+ cells. Sequenced material: naive CD8+ T cells sorted from blood. The receptors here all came from a young man in good health.

This chain joins TRBV29-1 and TRBJ2-1, with 13 bases identical to TRBD2. The germline CDR1 and CDR2 sequences are SQVTM and ANQGSEA. The CDR3 contains 16 residues. Trimming removed 6 bases from V and 8 bases from J; junction bases left unmatched: 13. The CDR3, as DNA: TGCAGCGTCGAACCCGGGACTAGCGGGGCCTGGGATGAGCAGTTCTTC. It yields the protein CSVEPGTSGAWDEQFF.

The gene calls are TRBV2 and TRBJ2-5; 7 positions match TRBD1. The CDR3 is made up of 16 amino acids. CDR1 and CDR2 (germline): SNHLY, FYNNEI. The V gene end was trimmed by 2 bases and the J gene end by 5 bases; junction bases not matched to a gene: 11. The CDR3 protein is CASSEPETGHVETQYF. The DNA of the CDR3 is TGTGCCAGCAGTGAACCCGAGACAGGGCATGTGGAGACCCAGTACTTC.

The chain uses TRBV15 and TRBJ2-7; D might be TRBD2 (6 bases). Germline V lookup: CDR1 LNHNV, CDR2 YYDKDF (reference sequence). The CDR3 is 15 residues long. Between the trimmed V and J ends, which lost 0 bases and 0 bases, there was a span of 9 bases. The CDR3 DNA reads TGTGCCACCAGCAGAGAACCCGGGGGCTCCTACGAGCAGTACTTC. Residues: CATSREPGGSYEQYF.

This clone was seen once. Other DNA variants within this sample encode the same CDR3. This rearrangement joins TRBV7-6 to TRBJ2-7; 11 bases fit TRBD2. The CDR3 totals 14 residues. Germline V gives CDR1 SGHVS, CDR2 FNYEAQ. Trimming at V came to 4 bases and at J to 3 bases, leaving 2 bases not matched to a gene. The CDR3, as DNA: TGTGCCAGCAGCTCGGGGACTAGCGGCTACGAGCAGTACTTC. Its protein is CASSSGTSGYEQYF.

This clone was detected once. The chain has TRBV27 and TRBJ1-1, with 8 bases that match TRBD1. CDR3 length equals 13 residues. In germline, CDR1 is MNHEY, CDR2 SMNVEV (reference sequence). V was pared by 0 bases and J by 10 bases, with 4 bases of the junction left unmatched. This chain's CDR3 is CASSLSRTGPAFF. The CDR3 coding sequence is TGTGCCAGCAGTTTATCCCGGACAGGGCCAGCTTTCTTT.

This clone was seen once. V is TRBV7-9 and J is TRBJ2-7; D call uncertain. Germline V gene lookup returns CDR1 SEHNR and CDR2 FQNEAQ (reference sequence). V gave up 4 bases and J gave up 6 bases, with 13 bases separating them. This CDR3 spans 13 amino acids. The DNA for the CDR3 is TGTGCCAGCAGCTCAGATGGTCAACTCGAGCAGTACTTC. This encodes CASSSDGQLEQYF. The full variable domain, with the rest looked up from reference TRBV7-9 and TRBJ2-7, is DTGVSQNPRHKITKRGQNVTFRCDPISEHNRLYWYRQTLGQGPEFLTYFQNEAQLEKSRLLSDRFSAERPKGSFSTLEIQRTEQGDSAMYLCASSSDGQLEQYFGPGTRLTVT.

This chain connects TRBV10-1 to TRBJ2-4; unclear D gene. Germline CDR1 and CDR2: WNHNN and SYGVQD (reference sequence). The V end was cut by 1 base, the J end by 3 bases, with 10 bases between. This CDR3 is 15 amino acids long. CDR3 sequence (DNA): TGCGCCAGCAGTGAGTGTGGGAATGACAAAAACATTCAGTACTTC. Amino acids: CASSECGNDKNIQYF.

This chain connects TRBV7-9 to TRBJ1-6; 8 bases map to TRBD1. Germline CDR1 and CDR2: SEHNR and FQNEAQ (reference sequence). The trim removed 5 bases at V and 7 bases at J, leaving 7 bases unmatched. This CDR3 spans 15 amino acids. CDR3 protein: CASSPFAGGNSPLHF. As DNA, the CDR3 is TGTGCCAGCAGCCCTTTCGCAGGGGGCAATTCACCCCTCCACTTT.

Note on this clone: Other DNA variants within this sample encode the same CDR3. The genes are TRBV28 and TRBJ2-2; weak D call: TRBD2 (5 bases). This CDR3 has 15 amino acids. Per germline, CDR1 MDHEN and CDR2 SYDVKM. V gave up 3 bases and J gave up 1 base, with 9 bases separating them. This chain's CDR3 is CASSFRGLNTGELFF. The CDR3 bases are TGTGCCAGCAGTTTTCGGGGATTGAACACCGGGGAGCTGTTTTTT.